The 8 T cell receptor beta chains reported below all come from one sample, sequenced in a study of OX40 agonist ivuxolimab in advanced cancers. Profiling relied on immunoSEQ multiplex PCR, and the TCRdb table lists in-frame clones only, not all of them. The sample has about 120,000 clones, approximately 90% seen once. Here the sequenced sample was CD4+ or CD8+ T cells sorted from blood, taken in a trial of the OX40 agonist ivuxolimab. Every receptor here comes from an adult with an advanced solid tumor such as melanoma, head and neck, liver or kidney cancer.

This clone occurred once. The chain is built from TRBV5-6 and TRBJ2-7; D is ambiguous. V lost 0 bases to trimming and J lost 5 bases, with 3 bases between them. The CDR3 totals 11 residues. Germline loops: CDR1 SGHDT, CDR2 YYEEEE. CDR3 in amino acids: CASSLADEQYF. DNA of the CDR3: TGTGCCAGCAGCTTGGCCGACGAGCAGTACTTC.

The genes are TRBV10-3 and TRBJ2-1; D uncertain. The V and J ends lost 6 bases and 4 bases respectively, with 10 bases between them. CDR3 length equals 13 residues. Germline-derived CDR1 and CDR2 are ENHRY and SYGVKD. CDR3 bases: TGTGCCATCAGAACCCTGATTTACAATGAGCAGTTCTTC. Residues: CAIRTLIYNEQFF.

The V gene is TRBV5-1, the J gene TRBJ2-3; 8 bases match TRBD1. The germline CDR1 and CDR2 sequences are SGHRS and YFSETQ. The CDR3 is made up of 15 amino acids. The trim removed 2 bases at V and 5 bases at J, leaving 7 bases unmatched. The CDR3 DNA follows: TGCGCCAGCAGCTTAAGCCCTGACAGGGGAGATACGCAGTATTTT. Protein product: CASSLSPDRGDTQYF.

CDR3 bases: TGTGCCTGGAGTTCGGTTTACGAGCAGTACTTC. This encodes CAWSSVYEQYF. This chain uses TRBV30 with TRBJ2-7; D is uncertain. This CDR3 region has 11 residues. The germline V and J ends were trimmed by 2 bases and 4 bases, with 6 bases remaining between them. Germline loops: CDR1 GTSNPN, CDR2 SVGIG (reference sequence).

The genes are TRBV7-2 and TRBJ2-3, with D uncertain. Per germline, CDR1 SGHTA and CDR2 FQGNSA. The CDR3 runs to 14 residues. The V end lost 5 bases, the J end lost 1 base, and 10 bases lay between the germline ends. The CDR3, as DNA: TGTGCCAGCAGCCGTCAGACGGGCACAGATACGCAGTATTTT. Its translation is CASSRQTGTDTQYF.

This clone was recorded only once. The chain employs TRBV7-9 and TRBJ1-2; D uncertain. The length of the CDR3 is 12 residues. From germline, CDR1 is SEHNR and CDR2 FQNEAQ (reference sequence). Trimming pared 1 base from V and 2 bases from J, leaving 2 bases between. The CDR3 region is CASSLENYGYTF. The CDR3 DNA follows: TGTGCCAGCAGCTTAGAGAACTATGGCTACACCTTC.

As to this clone: Relative to the germline gene, one junction end is altered; a read error may explain this. The rearrangement uses TRBV14 and TRBJ2-3; tentative D call: TRBD1 (5 bases). This CDR3 region has 13 residues. Germline V gene sequence: CDR1 SGHDN, CDR2 FVKESK. CDR3 bases: TGTGCAAGCAGGGTGTCCCCCACAGATACGCAGTATTTT. This translates into CASRVSPTDTQYF.

The chain has TRBV6-6 and TRBJ2-3; D unclear. CDR3 length equals 11 residues. Germline CDR1 is MNHNY and CDR2 is SVGAGI (reference sequence). V lost 6 bases and J 5 bases, leaving 6 bases between the germline ends. CDR3 sequence reads: CASRERDTQYF. CDR3 bases: TGTGCCAGCAGAGAAAGAGATACGCAGTATTTT.